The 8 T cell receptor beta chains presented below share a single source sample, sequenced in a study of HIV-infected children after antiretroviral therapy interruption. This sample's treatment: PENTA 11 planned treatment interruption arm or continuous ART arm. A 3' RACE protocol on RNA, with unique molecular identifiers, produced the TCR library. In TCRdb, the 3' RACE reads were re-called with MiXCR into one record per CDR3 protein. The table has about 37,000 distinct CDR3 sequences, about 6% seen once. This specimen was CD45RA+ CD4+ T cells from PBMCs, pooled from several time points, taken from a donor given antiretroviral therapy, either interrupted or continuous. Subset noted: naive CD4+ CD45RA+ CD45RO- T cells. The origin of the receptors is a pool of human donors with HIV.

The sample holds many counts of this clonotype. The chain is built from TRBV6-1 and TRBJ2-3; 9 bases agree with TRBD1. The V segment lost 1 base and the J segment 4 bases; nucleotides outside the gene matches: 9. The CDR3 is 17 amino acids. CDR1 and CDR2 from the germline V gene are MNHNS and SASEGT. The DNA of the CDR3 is TGTGCCAGCAGTGAAGTTTTTAGGACAGGGGCGCCAGATACGCAGTATTTT. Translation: CASSEVFRTGAPDTQYF.

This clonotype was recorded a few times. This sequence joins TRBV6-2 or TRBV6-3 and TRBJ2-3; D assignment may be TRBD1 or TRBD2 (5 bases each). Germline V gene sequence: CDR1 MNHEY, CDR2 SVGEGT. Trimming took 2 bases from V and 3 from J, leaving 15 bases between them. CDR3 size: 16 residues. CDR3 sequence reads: CASSYPRWGRTDTQYF. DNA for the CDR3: TGTGCCAGCAGTTACCCGCGGTGGGGACGTACAGATACGCAGTATTTT.

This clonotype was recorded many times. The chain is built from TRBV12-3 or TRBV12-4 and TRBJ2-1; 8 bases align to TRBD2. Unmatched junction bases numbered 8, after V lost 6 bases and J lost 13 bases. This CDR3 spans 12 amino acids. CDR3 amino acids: CASRPPGTRQFF. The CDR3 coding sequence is TGTGCCAGCAGACCACCCGGGACTAGACAGTTCTTC.

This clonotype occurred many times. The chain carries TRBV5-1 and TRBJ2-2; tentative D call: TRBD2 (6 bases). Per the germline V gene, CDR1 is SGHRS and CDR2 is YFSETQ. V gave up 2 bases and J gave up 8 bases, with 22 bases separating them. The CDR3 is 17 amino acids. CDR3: CASSFPPPGLLSGELFF. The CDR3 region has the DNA TGCGCCAGCAGCTTTCCCCCTCCGGGACTCCTTTCTGGGGAGCTGTTTTTT.

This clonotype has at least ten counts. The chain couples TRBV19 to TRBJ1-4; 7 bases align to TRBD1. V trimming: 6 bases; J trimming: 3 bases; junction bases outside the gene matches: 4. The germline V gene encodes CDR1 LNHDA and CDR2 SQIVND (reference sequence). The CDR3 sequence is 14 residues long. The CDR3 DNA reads TGTGCCAGTAGAACAGGGGTGGCTAATGAAAAACTGTTTTTT. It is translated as CASRTGVANEKLFF.

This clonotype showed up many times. CDR3 sequence (DNA): TGTGCCAGCACTGACGGGGGACCCAAATACACCGGGGAGCTGTTTTTT. It codes for CASTDGGPKYTGELFF. This sequence joins TRBV12-3 or TRBV12-4 and TRBJ2-2; D might be TRBD2 (6 bases). The CDR3 covers 16 residues. V was pared by 7 bases and J by 3 bases, with 18 bases between.

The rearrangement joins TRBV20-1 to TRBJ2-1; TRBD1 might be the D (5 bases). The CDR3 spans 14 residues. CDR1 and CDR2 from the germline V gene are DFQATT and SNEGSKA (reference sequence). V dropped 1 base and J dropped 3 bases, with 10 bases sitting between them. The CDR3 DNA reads TGCAGTGCTAGAGTGGGGCAGGGCTACAATGAGCAGTTCTTC. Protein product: CSARVGQGYNEQFF.

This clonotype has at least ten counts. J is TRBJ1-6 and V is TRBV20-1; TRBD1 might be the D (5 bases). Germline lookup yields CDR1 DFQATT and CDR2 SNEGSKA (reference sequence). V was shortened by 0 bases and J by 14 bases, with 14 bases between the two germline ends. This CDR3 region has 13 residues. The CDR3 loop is CSAREPPGLSLHF. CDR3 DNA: TGCAGTGCTAGAGAGCCTCCGGGACTCTCCCTCCACTTT.